The clone carrying this TCR beta chain was observed once. No antigen is known for it. These data originate in a study of immune cell composition in non-small cell lung cancer. Findings and caveats of the study: It was not proven that tumour-reactive clones equal dominant tumour-associated clones.

The repertoire was sequenced with immunoSEQ multiplex PCR; TCRdb's copy has only in-frame clones and lacks some. The sample lists about 4,900 clones, 70% to 80% occurring once. CDR3 length: 15 amino acids. The germline CDR1 and CDR2 sequences are SNHLY and FYNNEI. Trimming cost V 1 base and J 4 bases, with 13 bases left between them. This sequence originates from a human donor with non-small cell lung cancer. The chain uses TRBV2 and TRBJ1-1; D is perhaps TRBD1 (5 bases). Sequencing was performed on lung tumor tissue. CDR3 in amino acids: CASSEGRGKATEAFF. For the CDR3, the DNA is TGTGCCAGCAGTGAAGGGCGGGGGAAGGCCACTGAAGCTTTCTTT. Using reference TRBV2 and TRBJ1-1 for the parts outside the CDR3, the full variable domain is EPEVTQTPSHQVTQMGQEVILRCVPISNHLYFYWYRQILGQKVEFLVSFYNNEISEKSEIFDDQFSVERPDGSNFTLKIRSTKLEDSAMYFCASSEGRGKATEAFFGQGTRLTVV.